The entry below describes one TCR beta chain. It has no known antigen specificity. The sample holds no much larger clone one base away, and base qualities are not on file. Cut back by 4 bases and 5 bases, the V and J ends lie 15 bases apart. CDR1 SGHRS and CDR2 YFSETQ were looked up in the germline V gene. From cysteine to phenylalanine, the CDR3 is 15 amino acids long. The kept DNA is CDR3 alone, 45 bases in frame from the first base. Each clonotype received, on average, about 10x coverage in deep resolution sequencing performed on a MiSeq, where the target depth lay between 1 in 1 million and 1 in 200,000 T cells. The immunoSEQ hsTCRB Kit was used to generate TCR beta libraries. Per the authors' processing: The data were analyzed with ImmunoSEQ Analyzer and ImmunoSEQ Data Assistant, and V, D and J gene assignments followed IMGT definitions. Clonality, with values ranging from 0 to 1, was calculated as one minus the normalized Shannon entropy of productive rearrangement frequencies. Public clonotype analysis was restricted to overrepresented clonotypes comprising at least 0.05% of each patient's repertoire. Around 14 repertoires from age-matched healthy donors, obtained from immuneACCESS, served as clonality controls. TCRdb carries this immuneACCESS record with in-frame sequences only. Its versions omit some clonotypes, under half of them owing to an unresolved V gene in the studies checked, with the rest unexplained. The DNA gave D and trimming, while V, J and clone size come from that table. The sample yields around 50,000 clones; 50% to 65% were counted once. The ten largest clones represent approximately 28% of the sample.

What the time point label conveys for this sample: roughly 2 years on ibrutinib. For TCR beta library preparation, about 2 micrograms of genomic DNA was extracted from cryopreserved PBMCs. Longitudinal blood samples from CLL patients on ibrutinib monotherapy underwent high-throughput TCR beta sequencing. The patients took part in an open-label, single-center phase 2 trial of ibrutinib monotherapy. This record comes from a study of cytotoxic CD8 clonotypes in ibrutinib-treated CLL (dated by TCRdb to the early 2020s). About the full investigation: In this cohort, 15 patients were treatment-naive and approximately ten were relapsed/refractory, while under 18 had unmutated IGHV. Response samples were obtained after a median of around eleven months of treatment, with a range of roughly 6 to 36 months. Every sample from remission and from progressive disease was obtained while the patients were still on ibrutinib. Cryopreserved peripheral blood mononuclear cells were collected before treatment, at response, and at either disease progression or sustained remission. An average of roughly 250,000 productive templates and 94,082 productive rearrangements was obtained per sample. Responses were partial in 24 patients and complete in 2; after median approximately 66 months follow-up, around 15 stayed in remission and roughly twelve progressed. Of the 70 to 100 people in the trial, some 28 had longitudinal samples available. Overall study results and their limits: Public clonotypes were rare and either contracted or stayed stable during treatment, and the rise in clonality at ibrutinib response reflected the expansion of private clonotypes. At baseline, clonality was higher than in age-matched healthy donors and showed a strong correlation with circulating CD8+ T-cell counts. Clonality rose at ibrutinib response, remained stable during sustained remission, and dropped back toward baseline at progression. Sampling times were not matched between sustained-remission and progressing patients, and lymph node repertoires were not studied.

The receptor was isolated from a human donor with chronic lymphocytic leukemia. Rearrangement joined TRBV5-1 to TRBJ2-2; perhaps TRBD1 is the D gene, with 5 bases matching. The material was PBMCs, obtained after 24 months of ibrutinib treatment. DNA sequence: TGCGCCAGCAGCATTACAGGTGTAGGGACCGGGGAGCTGTTTTTT. It specifies CASSITGVGTGELFF.